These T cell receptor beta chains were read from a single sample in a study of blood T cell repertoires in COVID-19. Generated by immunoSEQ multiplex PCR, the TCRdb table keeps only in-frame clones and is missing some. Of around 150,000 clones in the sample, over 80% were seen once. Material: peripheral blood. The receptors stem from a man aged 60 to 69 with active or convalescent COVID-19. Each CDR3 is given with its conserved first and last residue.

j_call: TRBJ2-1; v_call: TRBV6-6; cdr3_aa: CASSYSQGAREQFF
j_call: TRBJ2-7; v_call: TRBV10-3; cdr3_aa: CAISVGTGTGTDEQYF
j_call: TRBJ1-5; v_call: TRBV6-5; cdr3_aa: CASSYSRGGNQPQHF
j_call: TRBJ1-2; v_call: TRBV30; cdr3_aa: CAWSGGIYYGYTF
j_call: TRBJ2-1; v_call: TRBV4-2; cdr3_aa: CASKPSGQDSYNEQFF
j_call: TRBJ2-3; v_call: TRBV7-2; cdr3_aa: CASSLRIMRGYTQYF
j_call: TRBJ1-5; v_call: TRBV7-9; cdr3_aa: CASSLEGTGGGFQPQHF
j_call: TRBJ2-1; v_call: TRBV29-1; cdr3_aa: CSVEETGQNYNEQFF
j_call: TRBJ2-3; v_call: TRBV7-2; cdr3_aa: CASSLSPGGHGDTQYF
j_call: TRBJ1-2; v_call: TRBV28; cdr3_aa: CASSLRGMKRYGYTF
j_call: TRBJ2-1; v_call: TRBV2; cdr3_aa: CASQRRYNEQFF
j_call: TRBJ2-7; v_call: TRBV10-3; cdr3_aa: CAISAGGTSGAYEQYF
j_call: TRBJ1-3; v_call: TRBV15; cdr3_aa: CATQGQGNSGNTIYF
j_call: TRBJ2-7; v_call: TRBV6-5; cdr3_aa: CASTPNRAPYEQYF
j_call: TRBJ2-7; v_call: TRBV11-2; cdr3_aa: CASSSRTSGRLNEQYF
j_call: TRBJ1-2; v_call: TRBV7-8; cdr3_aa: CASSLDIYGYTF
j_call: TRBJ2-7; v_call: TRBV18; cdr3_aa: CASSPRRGYILYEQYF
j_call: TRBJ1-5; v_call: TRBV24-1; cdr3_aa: CATSAVGYQPQHF
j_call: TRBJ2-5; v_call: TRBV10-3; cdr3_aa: CAIRGGASQETQYF
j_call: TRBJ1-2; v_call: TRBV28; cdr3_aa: CASSFRDRDYGYTF
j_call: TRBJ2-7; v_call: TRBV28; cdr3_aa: CASSLSGVSGEQYF
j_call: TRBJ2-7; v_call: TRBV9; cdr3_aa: CASSVDIAADEQYF
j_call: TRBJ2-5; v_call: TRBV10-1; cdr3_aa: CATKNWGGGETQYF
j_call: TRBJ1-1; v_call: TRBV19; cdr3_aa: CASSWVGGFEAFF
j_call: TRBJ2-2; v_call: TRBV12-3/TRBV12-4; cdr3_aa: CASRTGAAGELFF